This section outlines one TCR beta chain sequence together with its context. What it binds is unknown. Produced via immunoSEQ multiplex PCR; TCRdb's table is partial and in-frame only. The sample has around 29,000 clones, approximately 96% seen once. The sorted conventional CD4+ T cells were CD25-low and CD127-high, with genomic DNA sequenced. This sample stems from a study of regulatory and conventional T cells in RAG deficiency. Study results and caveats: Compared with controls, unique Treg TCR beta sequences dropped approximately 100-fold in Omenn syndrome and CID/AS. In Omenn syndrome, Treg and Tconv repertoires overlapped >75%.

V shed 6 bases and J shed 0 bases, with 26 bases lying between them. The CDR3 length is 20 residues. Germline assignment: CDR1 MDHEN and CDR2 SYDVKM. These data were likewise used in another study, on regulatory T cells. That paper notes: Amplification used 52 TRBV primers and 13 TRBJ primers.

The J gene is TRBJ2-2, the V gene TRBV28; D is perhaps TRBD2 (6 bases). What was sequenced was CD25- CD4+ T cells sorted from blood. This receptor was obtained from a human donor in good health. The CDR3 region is CASSFLLTLSGNPNTGELFF. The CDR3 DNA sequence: TGTGCCAGCAGCTTTCTTCTAACCCTTAGCGGTAATCCGAACACCGGGGAGCTGTTTTTT.